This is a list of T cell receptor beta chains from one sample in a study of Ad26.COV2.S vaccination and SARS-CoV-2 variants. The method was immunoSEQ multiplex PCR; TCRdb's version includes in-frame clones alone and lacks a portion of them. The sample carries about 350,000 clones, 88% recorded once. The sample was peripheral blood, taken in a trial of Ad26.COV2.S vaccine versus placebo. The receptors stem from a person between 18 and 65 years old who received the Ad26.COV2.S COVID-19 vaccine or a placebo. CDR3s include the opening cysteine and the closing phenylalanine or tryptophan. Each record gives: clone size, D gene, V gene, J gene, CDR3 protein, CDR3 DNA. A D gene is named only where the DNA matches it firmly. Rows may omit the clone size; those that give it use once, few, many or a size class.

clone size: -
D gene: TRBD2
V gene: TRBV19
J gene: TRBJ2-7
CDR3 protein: CASSSTVAGGLYEQYF
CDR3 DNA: TGTGCCAGTAGTAGTACAGTAGCGGGAGGCCTTTACGAGCAGTACTTC

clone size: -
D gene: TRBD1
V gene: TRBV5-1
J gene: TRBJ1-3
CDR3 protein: CASSAGGHGNTIYF
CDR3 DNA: TGCGCCAGCAGTGCAGGGGGTCATGGAAACACCATATATTTT

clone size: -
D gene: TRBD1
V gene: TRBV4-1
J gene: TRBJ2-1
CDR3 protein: CASSQTGTGVSNEQFF
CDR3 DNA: TGCGCCAGCAGCCAAACCGGGACAGGGGTCTCCAATGAGCAGTTCTTC

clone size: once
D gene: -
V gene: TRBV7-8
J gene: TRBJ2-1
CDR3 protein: CASSLFSGTNNEQFF
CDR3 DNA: TGTGCCAGCAGCTTATTCAGCGGAACCAACAATGAGCAGTTCTTC

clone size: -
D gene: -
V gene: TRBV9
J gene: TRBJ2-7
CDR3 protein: CASSVDQGPTYEQYF
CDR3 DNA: TGTGCCAGCAGCGTAGACCAGGGACCCACCTACGAGCAGTACTTC

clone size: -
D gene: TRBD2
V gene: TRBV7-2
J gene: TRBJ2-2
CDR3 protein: CASSSLAGGGELFF
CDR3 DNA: TGTGCCAGCAGCTCCCTAGCGGGAGGAGGGGAGCTGTTTTTT

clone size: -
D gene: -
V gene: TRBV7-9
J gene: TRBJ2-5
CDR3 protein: CASSADLAETQYF
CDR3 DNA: TGTGCCAGCAGCGCCGACTTAGCGGAGACCCAGTACTTC

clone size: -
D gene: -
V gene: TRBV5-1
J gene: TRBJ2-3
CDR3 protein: CASSLGSRDTQYF
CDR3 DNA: TGCGCCAGCAGCTTGGGATCCCGAGATACGCAGTATTTT

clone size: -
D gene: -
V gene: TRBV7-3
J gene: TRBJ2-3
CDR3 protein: CASSSLGVTDTQYF
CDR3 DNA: TGTGCCAGCAGCTCACTCGGGGTTACAGATACGCAGTATTTT

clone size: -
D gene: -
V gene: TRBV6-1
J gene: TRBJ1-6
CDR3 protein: CASSDVAVYNSPLHF
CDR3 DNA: TGTGCCAGCAGTGACGTAGCAGTATATAATTCACCCCTCCACTTT

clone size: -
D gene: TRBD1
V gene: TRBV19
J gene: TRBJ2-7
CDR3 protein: CASSRTGGPYEQYF
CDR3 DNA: TGTGCCAGTAGTAGAACAGGGGGGCCCTACGAGCAGTACTTC

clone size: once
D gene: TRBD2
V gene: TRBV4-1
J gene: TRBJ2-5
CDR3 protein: CASSQGISGPHQETQYF
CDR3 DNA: TGCGCCAGCAGCCAAGGAATTAGCGGGCCACATCAAGAGACCCAGTACTTC

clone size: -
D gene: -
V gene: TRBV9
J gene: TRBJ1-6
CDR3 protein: CASSPPSIGNSPLHF
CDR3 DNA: TGTGCCAGCAGCCCCCCCTCAATTGGGAATTCACCCCTCCACTTT

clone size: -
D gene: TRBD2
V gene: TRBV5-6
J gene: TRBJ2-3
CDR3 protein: CASSSREGSDTQYF
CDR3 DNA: TGTGCCAGCAGCTCACGGGAGGGTAGTGATACGCAGTATTTT

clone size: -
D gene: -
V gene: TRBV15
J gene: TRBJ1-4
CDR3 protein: CATIKGTSTNEKLFF
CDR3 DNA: TGTGCCACCATCAAAGGGACCTCAACTAATGAAAAACTGTTTTTT

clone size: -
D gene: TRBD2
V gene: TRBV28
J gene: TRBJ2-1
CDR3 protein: CASSLKREADEQFF
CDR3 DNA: TGTGCCAGCAGTTTAAAGCGGGAGGCAGATGAGCAGTTCTTC

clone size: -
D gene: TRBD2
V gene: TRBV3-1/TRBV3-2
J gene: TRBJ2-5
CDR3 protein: CASSQGGGAGETQYF
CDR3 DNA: TGTGCCAGCAGCCAAGGCGGGGGGGCAGGAGAGACCCAGTACTTC

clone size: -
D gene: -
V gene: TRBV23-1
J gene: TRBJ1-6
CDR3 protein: CASSPMINSPLHF
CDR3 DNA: TGCGCCAGCAGTCCCATGATTAATTCACCCCTCCACTTT

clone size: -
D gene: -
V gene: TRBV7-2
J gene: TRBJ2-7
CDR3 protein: CASSFGGTVNEQYF
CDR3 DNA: TGTGCCAGCAGCTTTGGGGGTACAGTGAACGAGCAGTACTTC

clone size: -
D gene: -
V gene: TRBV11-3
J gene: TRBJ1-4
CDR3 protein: CASSDNEKLFF
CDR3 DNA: TGTGCCAGCTCAGATAATGAAAAACTGTTTTTT

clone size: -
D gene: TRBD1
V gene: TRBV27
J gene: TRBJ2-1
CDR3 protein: CASTPGQGAKLSYNEQFF
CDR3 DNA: TGTGCCAGCACCCCGGGACAGGGGGCCAAATTATCCTACAATGAGCAGTTCTTC

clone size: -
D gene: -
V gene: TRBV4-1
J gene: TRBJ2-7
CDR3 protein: CASSQVDGASYEQYF
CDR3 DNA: TGCGCCAGCAGCCAAGTCGATGGCGCCTCCTACGAGCAGTACTTC

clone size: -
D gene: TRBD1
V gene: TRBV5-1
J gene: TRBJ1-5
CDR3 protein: CASSVSTGRNQPQHF
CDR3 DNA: TGCGCCAGCAGCGTATCGACAGGGCGTAATCAGCCCCAGCATTTT

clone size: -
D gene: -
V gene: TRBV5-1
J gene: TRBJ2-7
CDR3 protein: CASSGGTVPYEQYF
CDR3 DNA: TGCGCCAGCAGCGGGGGGACAGTACCCTACGAGCAGTACTTC

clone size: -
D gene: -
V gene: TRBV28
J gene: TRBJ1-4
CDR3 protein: CASIRRTNEKLFF
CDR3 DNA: TGTGCCAGCATAAGAAGAACTAATGAAAAACTGTTTTTT

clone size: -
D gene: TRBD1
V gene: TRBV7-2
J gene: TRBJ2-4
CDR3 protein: CASSAGTGEVQYF
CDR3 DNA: TGTGCCAGCAGCGCCGGGACAGGGGAGGTTCAGTACTTC

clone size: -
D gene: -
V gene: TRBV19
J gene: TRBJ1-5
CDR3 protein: CASRPEGRGYSNQPQHF
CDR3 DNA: TGTGCCAGTAGACCCGAGGGACGGGGTTATAGCAATCAGCCCCAGCATTTT

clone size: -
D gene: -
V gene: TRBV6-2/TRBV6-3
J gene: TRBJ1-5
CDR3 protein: CASSYSYQPQHF
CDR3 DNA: TGTGCCAGCAGTTACTCATATCAGCCCCAGCATTTT

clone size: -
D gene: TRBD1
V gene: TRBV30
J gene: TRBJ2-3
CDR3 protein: CAWSSRTGKGSDTQYF
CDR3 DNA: TGTGCCTGGAGTTCTCGGACAGGGAAGGGCTCAGATACGCAGTATTTT

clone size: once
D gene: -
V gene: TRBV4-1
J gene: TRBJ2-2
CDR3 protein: CASSPSGTLNTGELFF
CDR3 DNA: TGCGCCAGCAGCCCGAGCGGGACACTGAACACCGGGGAGCTGTTTTTT

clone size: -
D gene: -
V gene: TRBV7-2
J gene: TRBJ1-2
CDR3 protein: CASSGEQLYGYTF
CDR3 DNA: TGTGCCAGTTCGGGGGAACAGCTCTATGGCTACACCTTC

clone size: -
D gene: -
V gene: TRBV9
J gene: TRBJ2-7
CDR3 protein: CASSVDGDNYEQYF
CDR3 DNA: TGTGCCAGCAGCGTAGACGGGGACAACTACGAGCAGTACTTC

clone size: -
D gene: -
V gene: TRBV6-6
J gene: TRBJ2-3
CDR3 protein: CATLQTSTDTQYF
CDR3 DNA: TGTGCCACCTTACAGACCTCTACAGATACGCAGTATTTT

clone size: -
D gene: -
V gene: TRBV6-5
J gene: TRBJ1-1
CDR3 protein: CASSLTQTVNTEAFF
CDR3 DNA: TGTGCCAGCAGTCTCACCCAGACGGTGAACACTGAAGCTTTCTTT

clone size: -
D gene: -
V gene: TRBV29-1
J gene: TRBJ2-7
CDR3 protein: CSKRDVHAEQYF
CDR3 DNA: TGCAGCAAGAGGGACGTACACGCCGAGCAGTACTTC

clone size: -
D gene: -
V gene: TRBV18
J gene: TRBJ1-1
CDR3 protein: CASSPTTGFGNTEAFF
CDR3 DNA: TGTGCCAGCTCACCCACGACAGGTTTCGGTAACACTGAAGCTTTCTTT